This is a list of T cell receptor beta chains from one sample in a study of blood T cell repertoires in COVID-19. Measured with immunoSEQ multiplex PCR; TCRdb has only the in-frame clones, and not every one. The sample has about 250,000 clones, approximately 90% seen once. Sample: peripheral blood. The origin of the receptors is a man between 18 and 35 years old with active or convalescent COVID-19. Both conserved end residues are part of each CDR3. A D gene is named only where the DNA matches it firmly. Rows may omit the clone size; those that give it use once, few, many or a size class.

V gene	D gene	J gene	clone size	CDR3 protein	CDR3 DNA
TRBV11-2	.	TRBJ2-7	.	CASSSVRGSYEQYF	TGTGCCAGCAGCTCTGTTCGGGGGAGCTACGAGCAGTACTTC
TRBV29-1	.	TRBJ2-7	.	CSVARTATSYEQYF	TGCAGCGTTGCCCGGACAGCCACTTCCTACGAGCAGTACTTC
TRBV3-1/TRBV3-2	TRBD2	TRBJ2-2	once	CASSQAEISGGATGELFF	TGTGCCAGCAGCCAAGCGGAGATTAGCGGGGGGGCCACCGGGGAGCTGTTTTTT
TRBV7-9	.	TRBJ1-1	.	CASPSVNTEAFF	TGTGCCAGCCCCTCCGTGAACACTGAAGCTTTCTTT
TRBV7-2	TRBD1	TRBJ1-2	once	CASSFNRGDYGYTF	TGTGCCAGCAGCTTTAACAGGGGTGACTATGGCTACACCTTC
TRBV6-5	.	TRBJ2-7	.	CASRRDNYEQYF	TGTGCCAGCAGACGAGACAACTACGAGCAGTACTTC
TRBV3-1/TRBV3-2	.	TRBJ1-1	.	CASSQDLLPAVRVWAEAFF	TGTGCCAGCAGCCAAGATCTTCTACCCGCCGTCCGGGTATGGGCTGAAGCTTTCTTT
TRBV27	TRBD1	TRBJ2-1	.	CASLRDRATYNEQFF	TGTGCCAGCCTTCGGGACAGGGCAACCTACAATGAGCAGTTCTTC
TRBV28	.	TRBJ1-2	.	CASKQGSYGYTF	TGTGCCAGCAAGCAGGGTAGCTATGGCTACACCTTC
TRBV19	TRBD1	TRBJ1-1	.	CASSIARTGGHLEAFF	TGTGCCAGTAGTATAGCTAGGACAGGGGGTCACCTTGAAGCTTTCTTT
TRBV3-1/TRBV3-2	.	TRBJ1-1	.	CASNGGDTEAFF	TGTGCCAGCAACGGGGGTGACACTGAAGCTTTCTTT
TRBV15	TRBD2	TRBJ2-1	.	CATSLFRGGNEQFF	TGTGCCACCAGCCTTTTTCGGGGGGGTAATGAGCAGTTCTTC
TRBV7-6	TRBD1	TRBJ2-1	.	CASSPRGGGKGDEQFF	TGTGCCAGCAGCCCGCGAGGGGGCGGAAAGGGGGATGAGCAGTTCTTC
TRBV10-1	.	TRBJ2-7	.	CASSDAGYEQYF	TGCGCCAGCAGTGATGCGGGGTACGAGCAGTACTTC
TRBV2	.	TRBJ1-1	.	CASSEAPGSGTEAFF	TGTGCCAGCAGTGAAGCCCCGGGGAGCGGCACTGAAGCTTTCTTT
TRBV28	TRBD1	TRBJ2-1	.	CASSFRSGQNEQFF	TGTGCCAGCAGTTTCCGGTCGGGACAGAATGAGCAGTTCTTC
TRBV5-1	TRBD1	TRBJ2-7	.	CASSTGQGGSGEQYF	TGCGCCAGCAGCACGGGACAGGGTGGTAGCGGCGAGCAGTACTTC
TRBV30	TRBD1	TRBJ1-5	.	CAWSPPGQGVLDQPQHF	TGTGCCTGGAGCCCGCCGGGACAGGGGGTTTTGGATCAGCCCCAGCATTTT
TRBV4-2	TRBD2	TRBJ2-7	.	CASSLEGGAYEQYF	TGTGCCAGCAGCCTTGAGGGAGGGGCCTACGAGCAGTACTTC
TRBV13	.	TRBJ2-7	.	CASSVYRDYEQYF	TGTGCCAGCAGCGTGTACAGGGACTACGAGCAGTACTTC
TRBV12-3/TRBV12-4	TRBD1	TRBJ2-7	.	CASSGTGRYEQYF	TGTGCCAGCAGTGGGACAGGTCGCTACGAGCAGTACTTC
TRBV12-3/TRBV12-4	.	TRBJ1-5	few	CASSGGRHQPQHF	TGTGCCAGCAGCGGGGGGCGCCATCAGCCCCAGCATTTT
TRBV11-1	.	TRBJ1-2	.	CASRKTDSGYTF	TGTGCCAGCAGGAAGACAGACTCAGGCTACACCTTC
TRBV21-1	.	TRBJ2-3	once	CASSKASGGPIKYTQYF	TGTGCCAGCAGCAAAGCCAGCGGGGGCCCGATCAAATATACGCAGTATTTT
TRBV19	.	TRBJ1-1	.	CASKNTANTEAFF	TGTGCCAGTAAAAACACAGCGAACACTGAAGCTTTCTTT
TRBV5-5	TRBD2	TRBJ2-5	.	CASSRRGGEETQYF	TGTGCCAGCAGCCGACGCGGGGGGGAAGAGACCCAGTACTTC
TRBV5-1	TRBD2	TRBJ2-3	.	CASSWGLAQGWDTQYF	TGCGCCAGCAGCTGGGGACTAGCCCAGGGCTGGGATACGCAGTATTTT
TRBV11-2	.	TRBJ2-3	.	CASSKRGDTSTDTQYF	TGTGCCAGCAGCAAACGAGGGGACACTAGCACAGATACGCAGTATTTT
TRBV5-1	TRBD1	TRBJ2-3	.	CASSPDRGTDTQYF	TGCGCCAGCAGCCCGGACAGGGGCACAGATACGCAGTATTTT
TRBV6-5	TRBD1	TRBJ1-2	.	CASSYSEGGDGYTF	TGTGCCAGCAGTTACTCGGAAGGGGGCGACGGCTACACCTTC
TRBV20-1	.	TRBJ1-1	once	CSAIPTGAFF	TGCAGTGCCATACCGACGGGGGCTTTCTTT
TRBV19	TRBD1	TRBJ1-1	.	CASSIGTGNEAFF	TGTGCCAGTAGTATAGGGACAGGTAATGAAGCTTTCTTT
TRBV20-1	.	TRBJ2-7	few	CSGGVPEQYF	TGCAGTGGGGGAGTCCCCGAGCAGTACTTC
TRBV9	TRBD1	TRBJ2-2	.	CASSLGQGVGELFF	TGTGCCAGCAGCTTGGGGCAGGGGGTCGGGGAGCTGTTTTTT
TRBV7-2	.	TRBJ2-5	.	CASSLALLKETQYF	TGTGCCAGCAGCTTAGCGCTATTGAAAGAGACCCAGTACTTC
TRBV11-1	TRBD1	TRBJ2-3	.	CASSEDRFADTQYF	TGTGCCAGCAGCGAGGACAGGTTTGCAGATACGCAGTATTTT
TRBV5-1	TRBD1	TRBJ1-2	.	CASSLGTGGKGYTF	TGCGCCAGCAGCTTAGGGACAGGGGGAAAAGGCTACACCTTC
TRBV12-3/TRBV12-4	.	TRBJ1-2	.	CASSLTVSYGYTF	TGTGCCAGCAGTTTGACAGTATCCTATGGCTACACCTTC
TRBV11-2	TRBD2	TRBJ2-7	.	CASSGGGGREQYF	TGTGCCAGCAGCGGGGGGGGAGGGCGCGAGCAGTACTTC
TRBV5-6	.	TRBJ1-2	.	CASSLTGAYGYTF	TGTGCCAGCAGCTTGACAGGAGCCTATGGCTACACCTTC
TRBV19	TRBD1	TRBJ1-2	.	CASTNPGQGVYGYTF	TGTGCCAGTACCAACCCGGGACAGGGGGTCTATGGCTACACCTTC
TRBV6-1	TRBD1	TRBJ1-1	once	CASSEGTGTEAFF	TGTGCCAGCAGTGAAGGGACAGGGACTGAAGCTTTCTTT
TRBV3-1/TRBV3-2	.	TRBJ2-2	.	CASSHSPGGVGDTGELFF	TGTGCCAGCAGCCATTCCCCCGGTGGCGTGGGAGACACCGGGGAGCTGTTTTTT
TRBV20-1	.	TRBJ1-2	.	CRGGGVVGYTF	TGCAGGGGCGGGGGAGTGGTTGGCTACACCTTC